This T cell receptor beta chain was recovered during a study of T cell repertoires in cytomegalovirus infection. Study at large: HLA-B-restricted CMV epitopes that are well studied were used alongside recently identified HLA-C-restricted ones.

Remarks on this clonotype: Its antigen is still unknown.

TCRdb used MiXCR to reprocess the reads, holding one entry per CDR3 protein. The sample lists 450,000 to 600,000 distinct CDR3 sequences; about 33% were seen once. Whole-study findings and limits: Carriage of CMV together with the relevant HLA was identifiable through cumulative public TCR beta family frequency.

V was clipped by 4 bases and J by 2 bases; unmatched bases: 10. The CDR3 is 18 amino acids. The germline gives CDR1 LGHNT, CDR2 FRNRAP. The chain uses TRBV12-5 and TRBJ2-1; 11 nucleotides align to TRBD2. The TCR originated in a human donor in good health (CMV status not recorded). Some clones in this sample may be carry-over from other donors' samples. The material sequenced was cultured PBMCs, taken from culture after CMV antigen stimulation. The DNA of the CDR3 is TGTGCTAGTGGTTCGTTACCCGGGACTAGCGGTACCTACAATGAGCAGTTCTTC. This codes for CASGSLPGTSGTYNEQFF.